The 3 T cell receptor beta chains listed next were all sequenced from one sample in a study of a mutant IDH1 vaccine in newly diagnosed glioma. The time point here: week 23, last vaccination. A 20-mer mutant IDH1 peptide at 300 ug was injected subcutaneously with topical imiquimod. Their cognate antigens are unknown. Here immunoSEQ multiplex PCR was the method, and the copy in TCRdb shows in-frame clones only, minus some. The repertoire holds roughly 60,000 clones, approximately 81% seen once, with roughly 4% in the top ten. The sample was PBMCs, taken from a glioma patient whose treatment included an IDH1 peptide vaccine. The receptor source for this set is a man between 25 and 39 years old with glioma.

Only one count was recorded for this clone. This rearrangement joins TRBV19 to TRBJ2-5; 10 bases align to TRBD2. The CDR3 spans 15 residues. From germline, CDR1 is LNHDA and CDR2 SQIVND (reference sequence). Trimming cost V 3 bases and J 1 base; bases outside gene matches: 2. CDR3 residues: CASSISGGPQETQYF. DNA of the CDR3: TGTGCCAGTAGTATTAGCGGGGGGCCCCAAGAGACCCAGTACTTC.

CDR3 coding DNA: TGTGCCAGCAGCTTTAAGGGACCGACTCGTGGAACTAATGAAAAACTGTTTTTT. This codes for CASSFKGPTRGTNEKLFF. The chain has TRBV12-1 and TRBJ1-4. TRBV12-1 is noted as a pseudogene. The CDR3 length is 18 residues.

This clone was observed a single time. This sequence joins TRBV5-1 and TRBJ1-1; D uncertain. In germline, CDR1 is SGHRS, CDR2 YFSETQ. V lost 4 bases and J 1 base, leaving 14 bases between the germline ends. This CDR3 region has 15 residues. CDR3 coding DNA: TGCGCCAGCAGCCCGCATAAGGAACAGAACACTGAAGCTTTCTTT. Protein: CASSPHKEQNTEAFF. Looking up the rest from reference TRBV5-1 and TRBJ1-1 gives the full variable domain: KAGVTQTPRYLIKTRGQQVTLSCSPISGHRSVSWYQQTPGQGLQFLFEYFSETQRNKGNFPGRFSGRQFSNSRSEMNVSTLELGDSALYLCASSPHKEQNTEAFFGQGTRLTVV.